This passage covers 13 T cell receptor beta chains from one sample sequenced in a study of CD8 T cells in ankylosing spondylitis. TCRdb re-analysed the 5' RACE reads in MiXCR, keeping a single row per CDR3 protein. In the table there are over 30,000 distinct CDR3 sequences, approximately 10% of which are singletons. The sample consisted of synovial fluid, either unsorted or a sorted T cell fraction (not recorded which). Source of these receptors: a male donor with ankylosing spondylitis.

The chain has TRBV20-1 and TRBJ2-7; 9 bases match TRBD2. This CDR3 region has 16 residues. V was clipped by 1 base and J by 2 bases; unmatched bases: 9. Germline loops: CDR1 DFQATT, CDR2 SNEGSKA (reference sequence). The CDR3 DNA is TGCAGTGCTAGAGTTCTTAGCGGGAGCCCGGCCTACGAGCAGTACTTC. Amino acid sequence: CSARVLSGSPAYEQYF.

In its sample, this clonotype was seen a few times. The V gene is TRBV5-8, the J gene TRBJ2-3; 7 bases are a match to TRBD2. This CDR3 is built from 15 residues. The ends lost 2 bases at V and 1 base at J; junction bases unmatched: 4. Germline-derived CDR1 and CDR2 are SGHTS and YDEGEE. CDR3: CASSFGLERTDTQYF. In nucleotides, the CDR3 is TGTGCCAGCAGCTTTGGACTAGAACGCACAGATACGCAGTATTTT.

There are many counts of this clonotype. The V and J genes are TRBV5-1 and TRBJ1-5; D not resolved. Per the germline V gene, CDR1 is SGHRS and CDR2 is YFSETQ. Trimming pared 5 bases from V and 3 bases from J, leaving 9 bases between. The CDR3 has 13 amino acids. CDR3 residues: CASRGGYNQPQHF. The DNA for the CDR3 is TGCGCCAGCAGGGGCGGGTACAATCAGCCCCAGCATTTT.

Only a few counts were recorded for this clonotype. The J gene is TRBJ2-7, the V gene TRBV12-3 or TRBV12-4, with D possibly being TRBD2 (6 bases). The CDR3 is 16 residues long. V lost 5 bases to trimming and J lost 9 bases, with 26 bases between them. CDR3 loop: CASSPRGRDGWSVQYF. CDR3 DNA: TGTGCCAGCAGTCCGAGAGGGCGGGACGGCTGGAGTGTGCAGTACTTC.

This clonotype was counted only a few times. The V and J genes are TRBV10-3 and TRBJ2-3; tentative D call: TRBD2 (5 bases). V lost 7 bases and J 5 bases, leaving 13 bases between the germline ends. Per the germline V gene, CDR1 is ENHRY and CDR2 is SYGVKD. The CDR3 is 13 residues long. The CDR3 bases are TGTGCCATCAAGGACTCCCGAGTAGATACGCAGTATTTT. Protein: CAIKDSRVDTQYF.

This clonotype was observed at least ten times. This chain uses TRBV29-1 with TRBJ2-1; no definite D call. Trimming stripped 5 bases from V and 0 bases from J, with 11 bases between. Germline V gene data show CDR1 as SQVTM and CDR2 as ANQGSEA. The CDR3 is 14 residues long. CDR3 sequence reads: CSVTTQDSYNEQFF. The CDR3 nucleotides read TGCAGCGTTACTACCCAGGACTCCTACAATGAGCAGTTCTTC.

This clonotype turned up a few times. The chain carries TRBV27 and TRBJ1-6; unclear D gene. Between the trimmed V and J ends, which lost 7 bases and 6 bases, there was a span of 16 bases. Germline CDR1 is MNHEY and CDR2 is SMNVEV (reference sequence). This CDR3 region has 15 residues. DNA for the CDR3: TGTGCCAGCACCCCCGTTTCGGGAGGTAATTCACCCCTCCACTTT. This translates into CASTPVSGGNSPLHF.

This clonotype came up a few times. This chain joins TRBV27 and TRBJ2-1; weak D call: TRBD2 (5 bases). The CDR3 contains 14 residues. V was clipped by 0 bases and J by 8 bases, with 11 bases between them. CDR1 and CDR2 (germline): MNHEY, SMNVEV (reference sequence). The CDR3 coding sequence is TGTGCCAGCAGTTTATCGGGCTCCGGGGATGAGCAGTTCTTC. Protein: CASSLSGSGDEQFF.

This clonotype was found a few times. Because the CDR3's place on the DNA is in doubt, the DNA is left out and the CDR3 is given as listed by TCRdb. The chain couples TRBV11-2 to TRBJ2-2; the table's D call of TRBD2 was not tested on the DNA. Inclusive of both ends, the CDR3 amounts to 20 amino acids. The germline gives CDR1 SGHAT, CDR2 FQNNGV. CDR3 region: CASSSPELAGPTNTGELFFF.

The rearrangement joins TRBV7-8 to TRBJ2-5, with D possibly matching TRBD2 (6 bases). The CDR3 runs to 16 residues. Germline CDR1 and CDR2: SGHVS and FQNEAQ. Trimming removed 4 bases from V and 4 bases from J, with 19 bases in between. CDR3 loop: CASSYRDLRRGETQYF. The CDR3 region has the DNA TGTGCCAGCAGCTACCGTGACCTCCGGCGGGGAGAGACCCAGTACTTC.

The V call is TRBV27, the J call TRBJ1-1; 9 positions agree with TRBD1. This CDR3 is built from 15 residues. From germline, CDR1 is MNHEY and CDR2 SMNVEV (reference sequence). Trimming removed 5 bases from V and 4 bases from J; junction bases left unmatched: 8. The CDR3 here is CASSPLGTGTTEAFF. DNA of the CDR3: TGTGCCAGCAGTCCTCTGGGGACAGGGACCACTGAAGCTTTCTTT.

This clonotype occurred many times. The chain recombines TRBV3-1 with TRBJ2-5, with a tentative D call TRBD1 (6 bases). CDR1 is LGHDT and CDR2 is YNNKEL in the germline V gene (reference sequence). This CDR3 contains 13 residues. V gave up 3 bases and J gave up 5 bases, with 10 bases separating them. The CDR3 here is CASSQFQGETQYF. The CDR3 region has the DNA TGTGCCAGCAGCCAGTTCCAGGGGGAGACCCAGTACTTC.

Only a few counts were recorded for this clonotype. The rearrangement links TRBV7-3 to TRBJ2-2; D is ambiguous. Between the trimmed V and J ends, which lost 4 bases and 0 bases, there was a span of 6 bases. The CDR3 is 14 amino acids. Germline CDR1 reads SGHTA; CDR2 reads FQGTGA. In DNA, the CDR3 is TGTGCCAGCAGCTCCGGACCGAACACCGGGGAGCTGTTTTTT. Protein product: CASSSGPNTGELFF.